Below are 9 T cell receptor beta chains sequenced from a single sample in a study of cytomegalovirus exposure and HLA in healthy donors. A multiplex PCR was run with 60 Vbeta primers and 13 Jbeta primers. Profiled with immunoSEQ multiplex PCR; TCRdb holds only in-frame clones, not every one. The sample contains under 200,000 clones, 84% of which appear only once. Source material: PBMCs. These receptors came from a man aged 50-59 years in good health and CMV-seropositive.

The chain carries TRBV11-2 and TRBJ2-5; tentative D call: TRBD2 (6 bases). Germline V lookup: CDR1 SGHAT, CDR2 FQNNGV. The V end was cut by 2 bases, the J end by 2 bases, with 12 bases between. This CDR3 spans 15 amino acids. The CDR3 DNA is TGTGCCAGCAGCTTATTCGGCGGGGAACAAGAGACCCAGTACTTC. Its protein product is CASSLFGGEQETQYF.

The gene calls are TRBV4-1 and TRBJ1-1; TRBD1 matches at 7 bases. CDR3 length equals 15 residues. The germline CDR1 and CDR2 sequences are MGHRA and YSYEKL. Losses at the gene ends were 1 base for V and 5 bases for J; bases not matched to a gene: 7. The CDR3 region has the DNA TGCGCCAGCAGCCAAGGAAGGGGGCGCGTGACTGAAGCTTTCTTT. Translating gives CASSQGRGRVTEAFF.

The chain is built from TRBV29-1 and TRBJ1-1, with unresolved D. The V gene lost 5 bases and the J gene lost 0 bases, with 10 bases spanning the gap. This CDR3 is 13 amino acids long. CDR1 and CDR2 from the germline V gene are SQVTM and ANQGSEA. The DNA for the CDR3 is TGCAGCGTTCACCGAACTTTGAACACTGAAGCTTTCTTT. Translated: CSVHRTLNTEAFF.

The chain links TRBV10-1 to TRBJ1-2, with 8 bases aligning to TRBD1. This CDR3 contains 14 residues. Germline-derived CDR1 and CDR2 are WNHNN and SYGVQD (reference sequence). V was pared by 0 bases and J by 8 bases, with 5 bases of the junction left unmatched. The CDR3 DNA sequence: TGCGCCAGCAGTGAGTCGAGGACAGGGATCGGCTACACCTTC. Translation: CASSESRTGIGYTF.

The J gene is TRBJ1-2, the V gene TRBV15; D remains ambiguous. CDR1 is LNHNV, CDR2 YYDKDF, per germline (reference sequence). This CDR3 is 14 amino acids long. V lost 0 bases, J lost 3 bases, and 8 bases lay in between. CDR3 sequence: CATSRDLVDYGYTF. DNA of the CDR3: TGTGCCACCAGCAGAGATCTGGTAGACTATGGCTACACCTTC.

The chain couples TRBV11-2 to TRBJ2-7, with D possibly matching TRBD1 (5 bases). Trimming stripped 1 base from V and 9 bases from J, with 10 bases between. The CDR3 extends over 12 amino acids. Germline V gene sequence: CDR1 SGHAT, CDR2 FQNNGV. This chain's CDR3 is CASSLVEGVQYF. Written as DNA, the CDR3 is TGTGCCAGCAGCTTAGTTGAAGGGGTGCAGTACTTC.

A single count supports this clone. V usage is TRBV19 and J usage is TRBJ2-1; no clear D. V was pared by 3 bases and J by 10 bases, with 16 bases between. CDR3 length equals 14 residues. In germline, CDR1 is LNHDA, CDR2 SQIVND (reference sequence). The CDR3 is CASSMSNSPAEQFF. DNA for the CDR3: TGTGCCAGTAGTATGTCGAACTCCCCCGCAGAGCAGTTCTTC.

The gene calls are TRBV19 and TRBJ2-2; weak D call: TRBD2 (6 bases). The germline V gene encodes CDR1 LNHDA and CDR2 SQIVND (reference sequence). The CDR3 covers 13 residues. Trimming shortened V by 5 bases and J by 5 bases, and 9 bases separated the two germline ends. This CDR3 reads CASSLRGTGELFF. The CDR3 nucleotides are TGTGCCAGTAGTCTCCGGGGGACCGGGGAGCTGTTTTTT. Variable domain in full (rest from reference TRBV19 and TRBJ2-2): DGGITQSPKYLFRKEGQNVTLSCEQNLNHDAMYWYRQDPGQGLRLIYYSQIVNDFQKGDIAEGYSVSREKKESFPLTVTSAQKNPTAFYLCASSLRGTGELFFGEGSRLTVL.

The chain is built from TRBV6-1 and TRBJ2-7; 8 bases align to TRBD1. Germline-derived CDR1 and CDR2 are MNHNS and SASEGT. CDR3 length: 16 residues. Trimming took 1 base from V and 3 from J; bases not matched to a gene: 8. DNA of the CDR3: TGTGCCAGCAGTGAAGGGACAGGGTACGGGTTCTACGAGCAGTACGTC. It yields the protein CASSEGTGYGFYEQYV.